The clone carrying this TCR beta chain was counted only a few times. This PCR relied on a set of 60 Vbeta primers and 13 Jbeta primers. TCRdb's copy holds only in-frame clones and misses some; the assay was immunoSEQ multiplex PCR. The sample lists approximately 130,000 clones, around 74% occurring once. The source of the sample is a study of cytomegalovirus exposure and HLA in healthy donors. Material for sequencing was PBMCs. The receptor was derived from a man aged 30 to 45 in good health and CMV-seronegative.

The CDR3 reads CASSKGDRITPYEQYF. The CDR3 bases are TGTGCCAGCAGCAAAGGGGACAGGATTACCCCCTACGAGCAGTACTTC. The chain combines TRBV21-1 with TRBJ2-7; TRBD1, as called in the table, went unchecked against the DNA. TRBV21-1 is reported as a pseudogene. There are 16 residues in the CDR3.